This TCR beta chain was sequenced in a study of CD8 T cells in Susac syndrome. The CDR3 runs to 12 residues. The germline V gene encodes CDR1 DFQATT and CDR2 SNEGSKA (reference sequence). RNA was extracted with the RNeasy kit, and a quantity of about 0.45 to 1 ug was reverse transcribed using random hexamers. The immunoSEQ assay covered 54 Vbeta and 13 Jbeta segments for CDR3. TCRdb re-called the immunoSEQ multiplex PCR reads with MiXCR, one entry per CDR3 protein. The data hold 180,000 or so distinct CDR3 sequences, with roughly 94% observed a single time. Sequencing of TCR beta covered CD8+ and CD4+ T cells obtained from blood. The CD8+ and CD4+ T cells were negatively isolated, with the TEMRA cells enriched by FACS. Points from the study as a whole: The relatively small number of individuals in the TCR sequencing and HLA analysis was acknowledged by the study.

For this clonotype: Its target is unknown.

The sequenced sample was CD4+ T cells from PBMCs. This receptor was identified in a human donor in good health. The chain employs TRBV20-1 and TRBJ2-1, with D maybe TRBD2 (6 bases). The CDR3 loop is CRAGGSYNEQFF. In DNA, the CDR3 is TGCAGGGCCGGGGGCTCCTACAATGAGCAGTTCTTC.